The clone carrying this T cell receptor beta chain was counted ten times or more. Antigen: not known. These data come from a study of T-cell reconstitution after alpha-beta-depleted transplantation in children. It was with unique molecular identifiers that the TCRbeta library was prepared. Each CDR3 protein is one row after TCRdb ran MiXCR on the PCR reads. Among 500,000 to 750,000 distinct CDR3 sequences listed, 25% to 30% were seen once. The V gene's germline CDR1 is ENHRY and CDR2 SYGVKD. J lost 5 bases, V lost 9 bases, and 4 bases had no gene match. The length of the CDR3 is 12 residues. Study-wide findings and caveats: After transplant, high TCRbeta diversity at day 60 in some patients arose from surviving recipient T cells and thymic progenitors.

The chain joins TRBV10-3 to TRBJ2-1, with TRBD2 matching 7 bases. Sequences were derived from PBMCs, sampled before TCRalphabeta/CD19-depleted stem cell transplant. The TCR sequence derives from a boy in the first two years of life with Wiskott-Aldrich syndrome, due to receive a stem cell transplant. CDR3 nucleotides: TGTGCCATAGCGGGACTCGACAATGAGCAGTTCTTC. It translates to CAIAGLDNEQFF.